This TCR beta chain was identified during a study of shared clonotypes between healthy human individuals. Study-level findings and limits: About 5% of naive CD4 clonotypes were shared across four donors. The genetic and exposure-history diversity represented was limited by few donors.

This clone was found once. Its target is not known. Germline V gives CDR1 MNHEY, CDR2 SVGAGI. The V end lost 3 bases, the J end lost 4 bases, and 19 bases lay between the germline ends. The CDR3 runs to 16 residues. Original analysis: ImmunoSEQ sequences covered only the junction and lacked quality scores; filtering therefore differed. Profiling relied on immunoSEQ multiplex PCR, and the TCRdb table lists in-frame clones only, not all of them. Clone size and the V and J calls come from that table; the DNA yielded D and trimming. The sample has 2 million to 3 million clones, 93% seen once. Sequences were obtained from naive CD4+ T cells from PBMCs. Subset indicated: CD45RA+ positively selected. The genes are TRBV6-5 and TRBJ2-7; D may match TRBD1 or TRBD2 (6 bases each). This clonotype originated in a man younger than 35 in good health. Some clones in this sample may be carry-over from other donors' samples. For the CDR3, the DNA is TGTGCCAGCAGTTATCAGTGGGAAGGGGGGTTTTACGAGCAGTACTTC. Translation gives CASSYQWEGGFYEQYF.